The 11 T cell receptor beta chains below were found in one sample sequenced in a study of cytomegalovirus exposure and HLA in healthy donors. Primers: 60 Vbeta forward and 13 Jbeta reverse. TCRdb keeps only in-frame clones here, not all; method: immunoSEQ multiplex PCR. The sample carries roughly 100,000 clones, roughly 13% recorded once. The sample taken for sequencing was PBMCs. The receptors originated from a man aged 35 to 55 in good health and CMV-seropositive.

The chain joins TRBV28 to TRBJ1-2; TRBD1 matches at 10 bases. J gave up 4 bases and V 10 bases, and 15 bases lay outside the gene matches. This CDR3 comprises 16 residues. The germline gives CDR1 MDHEN, CDR2 SYDVKM. The CDR3, as DNA: TGTGCCATCAGCCTAGGGGGGGACAGGGGCTTCTATGGCTACACCTTC. Translating gives CAISLGGDRGFYGYTF.

The chain recombines TRBV5-4 with TRBJ2-1, with D maybe TRBD2 (5 bases). The V gene lost 0 bases and the J gene lost 0 bases, with 10 bases spanning the gap. Germline V gene data show CDR1 as SGHNT and CDR2 as YYREEE (reference sequence). The CDR3 consists of 16 residues. The CDR3 protein is CASSLGRDLSYNEQFF. The DNA of the CDR3 is TGTGCCAGCAGCTTGGGCCGGGATCTCTCCTACAATGAGCAGTTCTTC.

The V gene is TRBV19, the J gene TRBJ2-1; maybe TRBD1 (6 bases). Germline V gene lookup returns CDR1 LNHDA and CDR2 SQIVND (reference sequence). The length of the CDR3 is 14 residues. V was pared by 0 bases and J by 3 bases, with 6 bases between. The CDR3 nucleotides read TGTGCCAGTAGTATAGACAGGGGCTACAATGAGCAGTTCTTC. It yields the protein CASSIDRGYNEQFF. Using reference TRBV19 and TRBJ2-1 for the parts outside the CDR3, the full variable domain is DGGITQSPKYLFRKEGQNVTLSCEQNLNHDAMYWYRQDPGQGLRLIYYSQIVNDFQKGDIAEGYSVSREKKESFPLTVTSAQKNPTAFYLCASSIDRGYNEQFFGPGTRLTVL.

The table lists this clone with a few counts. The V call is TRBV5-6, the J call TRBJ1-5; the D is unclear. Trimming removed 0 bases at V and 7 bases at J, with 5 bases between. This CDR3 contains 12 residues. CDR1 and CDR2 from the germline V gene are SGHDT and YYEEEE. CDR3 in DNA: TGTGCCAGCAGCTTGGGGCGGCAGCCCCAGCATTTT. It codes for CASSLGRQPQHF.

The chain uses TRBV5-1 and TRBJ2-1, with 8 bases fitting TRBD2. This CDR3 comprises 17 residues. Trimming cost V 0 bases and J 2 bases; bases outside gene matches: 7. Per the germline V gene, CDR1 is SGHRS and CDR2 is YFSETQ. This CDR3 is CASSLAGAGGAYNEQFF. The CDR3 coding sequence is TGCGCCAGCAGCTTGGCCGGGGCGGGAGGCGCCTACAATGAGCAGTTCTTC.

V usage is TRBV4-1 and J usage is TRBJ1-3, with 10 bases lining up with TRBD1. The CDR3 loop spans 16 amino acids. Trimming removed 1 base from V and 4 bases from J; junction bases left unmatched: 4. Germline lookup yields CDR1 MGHRA and CDR2 YSYEKL. The CDR3 bases are TGCGCCAGCAGCCAAGGACAGGGGGCGTGGGGAAACACCATATATTTT. Protein product: CASSQGQGAWGNTIYF.

The chain couples TRBV9 to TRBJ2-1; D might be TRBD2 (6 bases). The length of the CDR3 is 15 residues. Germline assignment: CDR1 SGDLS and CDR2 YYNGEE. Trimming left V 3 bases short and J 8 bases short, with 18 bases between. As DNA, the CDR3 is TGTGCCAGCAGCGCGGACAACCCGGGGGTGGATGAGCAGTTCTTC. Protein: CASSADNPGVDEQFF.

This rearrangement joins TRBV7-8 to TRBJ2-3; D uncertain. The CDR3 is made up of 14 amino acids. Germline CDR1 SGHVS, CDR2 FQNEAQ. Trimming removed 3 bases at V and 2 bases at J, with 9 bases between. CDR3 sequence (DNA): TGTGCCAGCAGCTTCAGTCACCTCACAGATACGCAGTATTTT. Translation: CASSFSHLTDTQYF.

V gene TRBV6-1 combines with J gene TRBJ1-1; D is ambiguous. Germline loops: CDR1 MNHNS, CDR2 SASEGT. CDR3 length: 15 amino acids. The V end lost 3 bases, the J end lost 3 bases, and 14 bases lay between the germline ends. This CDR3 is CASSDWSREYTEAFF. For the CDR3, the DNA is TGTGCCAGCAGTGATTGGTCCCGGGAGTACACTGAAGCTTTCTTT.

This chain connects TRBV19 to TRBJ2-7; D is perhaps TRBD2 (6 bases). The germline V and J ends were trimmed by 6 bases and 2 bases, with 20 bases remaining between them. CDR3 size: 16 residues. Germline V CDR1 and CDR2: LNHDA, SQIVND (reference sequence). The CDR3 sequence is CASSPFGGAVTYEQYF. The CDR3 nucleotides read TGTGCCAGTAGCCCGTTCGGAGGGGCGGTTACCTACGAGCAGTACTTC.

This clone occurred a few times. The rearrangement links TRBV18 to TRBJ1-3; maybe TRBD1 (5 bases). The CDR3 has 14 amino acids. Trimming cost V 3 bases and J 4 bases, with 10 bases left between them. Looked up from germline, CDR1 is KGHSH and CDR2 is LQKENI. The CDR3 coding sequence is TGTGCCAGCTCACCCCAGGGCTACGGAAACACCATATATTTT. Its translation: CASSPQGYGNTIYF.